This TCR beta chain is from a study of blood T cell repertoires in COVID-19. As for the study in general: Whether acute or convalescent, the COVID-19 samples came from the United States, Italy and Spain. From T cells, B-cell-depleted T cells, or PBMCs came the material, which was cDNA or gDNA.

This clone was detected a few times. In the original workflow: Reference gene primer amplification yielded estimated nucleated cell counts. The protocol was immunoSEQ multiplex PCR, while the TCRdb copy is restricted to in-frame clones and leaves out a portion. The V and J calls and clone size are taken from that table; D and trimming were inferred from the DNA. The profile shows about 32,000 clones, around 90% of them singletons. CDR1 is SGHRS and CDR2 is YFSETQ in the germline V gene. The CDR3 spans 16 residues. V shed 4 bases, J shed 5 bases, and the junction held 14 bases outside the gene matches.

The clonotype originates from a man aged 50 to 59 with active or convalescent COVID-19. The V call is TRBV5-1, the J call TRBJ2-5, with TRBD2 matching over 7 bases. Material for sequencing was peripheral blood. Written as DNA, the CDR3 is TGCGCCAGCAGCGACCCCCTCTCGGGAGGCGGGGAGACCCAGTACTTC. Its translation is CASSDPLSGGGETQYF.